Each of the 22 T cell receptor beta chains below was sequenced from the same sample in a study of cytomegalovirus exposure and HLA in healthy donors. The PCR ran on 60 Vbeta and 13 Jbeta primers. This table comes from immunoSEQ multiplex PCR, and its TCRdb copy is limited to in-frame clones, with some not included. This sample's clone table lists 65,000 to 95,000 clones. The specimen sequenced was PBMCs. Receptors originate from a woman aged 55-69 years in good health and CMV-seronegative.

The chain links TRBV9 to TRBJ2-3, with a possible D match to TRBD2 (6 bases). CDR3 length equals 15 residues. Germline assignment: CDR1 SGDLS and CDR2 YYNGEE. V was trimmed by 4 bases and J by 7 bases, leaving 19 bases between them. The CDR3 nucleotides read TGTGCCAGCAGCTGGGGGGACCTATCTGGGAATACGCAGTATTTT. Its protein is CASSWGDLSGNTQYF.

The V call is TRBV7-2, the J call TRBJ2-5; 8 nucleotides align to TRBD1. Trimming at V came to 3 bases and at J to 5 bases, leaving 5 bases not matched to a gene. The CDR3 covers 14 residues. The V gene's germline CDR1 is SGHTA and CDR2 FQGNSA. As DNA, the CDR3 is TGTGCCAGCAGCTTCAATCAGGGGGCCGAGACCCAGTACTTC. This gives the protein CASSFNQGAETQYF.

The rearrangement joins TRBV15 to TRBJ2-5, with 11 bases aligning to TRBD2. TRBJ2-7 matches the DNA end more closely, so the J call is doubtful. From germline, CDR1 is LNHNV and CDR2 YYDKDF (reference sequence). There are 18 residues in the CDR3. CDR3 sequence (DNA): TGTGCCACCAGCAGAGGCGGTGGTGCGACTAGCGGGAACTACGAGCAGTACTTC. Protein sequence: CATSRGGGATSGNYEQYF.

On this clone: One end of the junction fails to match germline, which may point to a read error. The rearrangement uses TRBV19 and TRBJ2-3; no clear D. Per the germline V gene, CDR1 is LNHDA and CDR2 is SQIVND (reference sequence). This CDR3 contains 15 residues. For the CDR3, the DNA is TGTGCCAATAGTATATTTGTCTCTAGCACAGATACGCAGTATTTT. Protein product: CANSIFVSSTDTQYF.

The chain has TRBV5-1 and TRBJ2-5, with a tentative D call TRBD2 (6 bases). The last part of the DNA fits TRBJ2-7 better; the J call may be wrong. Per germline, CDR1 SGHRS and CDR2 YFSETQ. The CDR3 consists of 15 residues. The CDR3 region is CASSSVGGEAYEQYF. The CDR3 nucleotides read TGCGCCAGCAGTTCCGTGGGGGGAGAGGCCTACGAGCAGTACTTC.

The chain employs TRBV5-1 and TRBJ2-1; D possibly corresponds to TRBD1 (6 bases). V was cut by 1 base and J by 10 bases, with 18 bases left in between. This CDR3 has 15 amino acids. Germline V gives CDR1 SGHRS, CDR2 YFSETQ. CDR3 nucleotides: TGCGCCAGCAGCTTGACCGCAGGGGTGATTGAAGAGCAGTTCTTC. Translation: CASSLTAGVIEEQFF.

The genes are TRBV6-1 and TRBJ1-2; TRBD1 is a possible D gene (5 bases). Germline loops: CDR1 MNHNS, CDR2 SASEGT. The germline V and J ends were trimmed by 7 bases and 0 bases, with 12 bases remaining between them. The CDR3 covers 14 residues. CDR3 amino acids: CASNPTASNYGYTF. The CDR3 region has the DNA TGTGCCAGCAACCCGACAGCTTCTAACTATGGCTACACCTTC.

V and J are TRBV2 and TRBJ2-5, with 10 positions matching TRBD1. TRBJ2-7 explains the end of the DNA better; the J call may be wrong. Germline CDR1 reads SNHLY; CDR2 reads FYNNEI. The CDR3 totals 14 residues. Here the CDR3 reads CASSRTGGVYEQYF. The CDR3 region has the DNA TGTGCCAGCAGTCGGACAGGGGGAGTCTACGAGCAGTACTTC.

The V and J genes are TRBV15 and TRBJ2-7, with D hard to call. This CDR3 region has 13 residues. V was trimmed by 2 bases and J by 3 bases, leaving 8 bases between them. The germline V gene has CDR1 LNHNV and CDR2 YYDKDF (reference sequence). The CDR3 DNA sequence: TGTGCCACCAGCAGAACTCATCTCTACGAGCAGTACTTC. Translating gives CATSRTHLYEQYF.

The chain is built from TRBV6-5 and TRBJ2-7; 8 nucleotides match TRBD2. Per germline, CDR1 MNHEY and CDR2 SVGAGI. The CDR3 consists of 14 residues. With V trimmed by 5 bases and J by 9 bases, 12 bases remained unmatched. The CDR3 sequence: CASSTPGLASSQYF. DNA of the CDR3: TGTGCCAGCAGTACCCCCGGACTAGCCTCCTCGCAGTACTTC.

CDR3 region: CASSAIVEAGELFF. CDR3 DNA sequence: TGTGCCAGCAGCGCCATTGTAGAGGCCGGGGAGCTGTTTTTT. The chain couples TRBV6-1 to TRBJ2-2; no firm D call. Germline V gene sequence: CDR1 MNHNS, CDR2 SASEGT. V dropped 6 bases and J dropped 6 bases, with 14 bases sitting between them. The CDR3 runs 14 residues.

CDR3 amino acids: CASSDSGTGQHEQYF. In DNA, the CDR3 is TGCGCCAGCAGTGACTCCGGGACAGGGCAACACGAGCAGTACTTC. The chain joins TRBV10-1 to TRBJ2-7, with TRBD1 matching over 9 bases. With V trimmed by 3 bases and J by 5 bases, 8 bases remained unmatched. The CDR3 loop spans 15 amino acids. Germline lookup yields CDR1 WNHNN and CDR2 SYGVQD (reference sequence).

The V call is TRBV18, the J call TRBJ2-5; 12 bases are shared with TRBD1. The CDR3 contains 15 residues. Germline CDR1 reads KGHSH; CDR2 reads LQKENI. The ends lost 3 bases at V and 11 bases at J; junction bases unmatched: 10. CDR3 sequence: CASSPAGQGAGEQYF. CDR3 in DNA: TGTGCCAGCTCACCCGCGGGACAGGGGGCGGGGGAGCAGTACTTC.

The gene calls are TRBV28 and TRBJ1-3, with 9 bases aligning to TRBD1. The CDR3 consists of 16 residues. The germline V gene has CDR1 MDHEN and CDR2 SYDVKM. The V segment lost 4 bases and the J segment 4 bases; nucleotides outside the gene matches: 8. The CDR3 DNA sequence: TGTGCCAGCAGTTCGTCCGGGACAGGGACGGGAAACACCATATATTTT. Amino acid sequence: CASSSSGTGTGNTIYF.

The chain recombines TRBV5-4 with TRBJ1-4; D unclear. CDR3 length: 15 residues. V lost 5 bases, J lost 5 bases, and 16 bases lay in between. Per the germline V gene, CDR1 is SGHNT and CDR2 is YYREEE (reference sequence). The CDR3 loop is CASSPTKSLNEKLFF. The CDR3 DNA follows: TGTGCCAGCAGTCCAACCAAGAGCTTGAATGAAAAACTGTTTTTT.

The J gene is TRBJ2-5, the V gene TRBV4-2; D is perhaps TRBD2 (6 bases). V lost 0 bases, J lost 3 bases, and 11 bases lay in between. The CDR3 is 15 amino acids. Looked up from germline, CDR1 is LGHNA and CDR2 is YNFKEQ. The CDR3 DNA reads TGTGCCAGCAGCCAAGATCGGACTAACAAAGAGACCCAGTACTTC. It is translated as CASSQDRTNKETQYF.

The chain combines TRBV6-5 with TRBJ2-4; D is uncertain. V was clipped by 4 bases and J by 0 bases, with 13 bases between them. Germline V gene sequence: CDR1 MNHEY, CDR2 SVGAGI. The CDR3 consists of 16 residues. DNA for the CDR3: TGTGCCAGCAGTTCTGTACAGATGAGAGCCAAAAACATTCAGTACTTC. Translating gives CASSSVQMRAKNIQYF.

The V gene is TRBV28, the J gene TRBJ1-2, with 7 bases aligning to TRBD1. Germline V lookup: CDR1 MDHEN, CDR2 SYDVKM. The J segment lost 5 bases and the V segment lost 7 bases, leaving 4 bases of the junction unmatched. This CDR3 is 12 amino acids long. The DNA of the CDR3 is TGTGCCAGCATAGACAGGGTGTATGGCTACACCTTC. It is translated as CASIDRVYGYTF.

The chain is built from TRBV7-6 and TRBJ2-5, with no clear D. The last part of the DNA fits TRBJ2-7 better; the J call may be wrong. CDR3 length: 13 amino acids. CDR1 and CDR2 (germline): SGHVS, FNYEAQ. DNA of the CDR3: TGTGCCAGCAGCTTAGCGAGCTCCTACGAGCAGTACTTC. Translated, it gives CASSLASSYEQYF.

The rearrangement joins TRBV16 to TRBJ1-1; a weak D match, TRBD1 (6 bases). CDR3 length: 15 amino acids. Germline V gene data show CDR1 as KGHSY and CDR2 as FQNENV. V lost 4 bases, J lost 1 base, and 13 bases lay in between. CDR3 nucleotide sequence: TGTGCCAGCAGCCCAACTCGGACAGCGAACACTGAAGCTTTCTTT. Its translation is CASSPTRTANTEAFF.

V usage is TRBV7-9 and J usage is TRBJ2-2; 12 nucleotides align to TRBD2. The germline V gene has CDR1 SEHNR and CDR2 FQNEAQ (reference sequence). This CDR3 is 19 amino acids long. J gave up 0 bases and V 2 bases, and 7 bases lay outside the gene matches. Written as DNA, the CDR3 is TGTGCCAGCAGCTTATCCCAGGGACTAGCGGGTTCGAACACCGGGGAGCTGTTTTTT. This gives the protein CASSLSQGLAGSNTGELFF.

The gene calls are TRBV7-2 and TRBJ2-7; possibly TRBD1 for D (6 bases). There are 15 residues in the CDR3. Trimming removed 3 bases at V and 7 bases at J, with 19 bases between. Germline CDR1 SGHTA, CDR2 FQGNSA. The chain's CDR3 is CASSFDGGAQVEQYF. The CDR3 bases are TGTGCCAGCAGCTTCGATGGGGGCGCCCAGGTGGAGCAGTACTTC.